The subject of this entry is one T cell receptor beta chain. These data originate in a study of blood T cell repertoires in COVID-19. On the study more broadly: From T cells, B-cell-depleted T cells, or PBMCs came the material, which was cDNA or gDNA.

V was clipped by 4 bases and J by 1 base, with 14 bases between them. CDR3 length: 15 amino acids. CDR1 and CDR2 (germline): SGHDT, YYEEEE. The repertoire was sequenced with immunoSEQ multiplex PCR; TCRdb's copy has only in-frame clones and lacks some. Counted here are 470,000 or so clones, more than 85% occurring once; the ten biggest clones make up 4% to 4.5%. The chain uses TRBV5-6 and TRBJ1-1, with no clear D. The origin of this receptor is a woman aged 30 to 39 with acute or convalescent COVID-19. The sequencing sample was made of peripheral blood. The CDR3 bases are TGTGCCAGCAGCGGAGAATCTTTTGGGAACACTGAAGCTTTCTTT. Translating gives CASSGESFGNTEAFF.